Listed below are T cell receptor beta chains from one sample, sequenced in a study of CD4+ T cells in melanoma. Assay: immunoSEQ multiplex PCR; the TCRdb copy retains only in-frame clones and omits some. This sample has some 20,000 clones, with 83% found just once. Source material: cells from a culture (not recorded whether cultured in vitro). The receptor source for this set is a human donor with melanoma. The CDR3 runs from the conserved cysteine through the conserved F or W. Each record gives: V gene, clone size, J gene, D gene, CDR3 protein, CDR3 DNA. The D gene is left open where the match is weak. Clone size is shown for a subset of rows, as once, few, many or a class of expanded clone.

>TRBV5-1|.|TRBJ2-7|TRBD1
CASSLYRGSTYEQYF
TGCGCCAGCAGCTTGTACAGGGGTAGCACCTACGAGCAGTACTTC
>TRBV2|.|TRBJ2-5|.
CASSVGGASETQYF
TGTGCCAGCAGTGTAGGGGGGGCCAGCGAGACCCAGTACTTC
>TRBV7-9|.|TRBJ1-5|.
CASSPAGAGNQPQHF
TGTGCCAGCAGCCCGGCAGGGGCTGGCAATCAGCCCCAGCATTTT
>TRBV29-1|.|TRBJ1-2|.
CSVPEGGLGGYTF
TGCAGCGTTCCCGAGGGGGGCCTAGGCGGCTACACCTTC
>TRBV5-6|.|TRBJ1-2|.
CASVAYNRKTYGYTF
TGTGCCAGCGTGGCTTACAATCGAAAGACCTATGGCTACACCTTC
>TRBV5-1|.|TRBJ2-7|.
CASSLGTAESSYEQYF
TGCGCCAGCAGCTTGGGGACAGCCGAGAGCTCCTACGAGCAGTACTTC
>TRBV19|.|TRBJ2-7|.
CASSIGPIRQGRVSYEQYF
TGTGCCAGTAGTATCGGACCGATTAGACAGGGGAGGGTCTCCTACGAGCAGTACTTC
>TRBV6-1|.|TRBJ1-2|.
CASNRRGYGYTF
TGTGCCAGCAACCGAAGGGGGTATGGCTACACCTTC
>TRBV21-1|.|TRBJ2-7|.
CASSKATPSGGSYEQYF
TGTGCCAGCAGCAAAGCGACTCCTAGCGGGGGGTCCTACGAGCAGTACTTC
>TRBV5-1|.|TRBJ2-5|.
CASSLGGSPETQYF
TGCGCCAGCAGCTTGGGGGGGAGCCCGGAGACCCAGTACTTC
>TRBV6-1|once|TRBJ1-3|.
CASSDVITLGGNTIYF
TGTGCCAGCAGTGACGTGATAACCCTGGGGGGAAACACCATATATTTT
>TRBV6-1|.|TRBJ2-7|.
CASAKAGDNSYEQYF
TGTGCCAGCGCTAAAGCAGGCGATAACTCCTACGAGCAGTACTTC
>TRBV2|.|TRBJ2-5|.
CASLPDRLQETQYF
TGTGCCAGTCTACCAGACAGGCTACAAGAGACCCAGTACTTC
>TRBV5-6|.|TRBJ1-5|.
CASSTDRSLEPQHF
TGTGCCAGCAGCACTGACAGGTCGCTGGAGCCCCAGCATTTT
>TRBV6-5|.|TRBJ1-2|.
CASSPRGQHNYGYTF
TGTGCCAGCAGCCCTCGTGGACAGCACAACTATGGCTACACCTTC
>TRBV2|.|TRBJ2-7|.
CASSSAGTAGPYEQYF
TGTGCCAGCAGTAGCGCCGGGACAGCGGGGCCCTACGAGCAGTACTTC
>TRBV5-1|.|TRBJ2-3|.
CASSPRLGSSDTQYF
TGCGCCAGCAGCCCCCGTTTGGGGTCCTCAGATACGCAGTATTTT
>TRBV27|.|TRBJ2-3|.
CAQGASGVADTQYF
TGTGCCCAGGGGGCTAGCGGGGTTGCAGATACGCAGTATTTT
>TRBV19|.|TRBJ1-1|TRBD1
CATSAGGLTEAFF
TGTGCCACTAGCGCAGGGGGGCTTACTGAAGCTTTCTTT
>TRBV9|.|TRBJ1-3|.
CASSVQSSGNTIYF
TGTGCCAGCAGCGTCCAGAGCTCTGGAAACACCATATATTTT